These T cell receptor beta chains were read from a single sample in a study of blood T cell repertoires in COVID-19. Repertoires were generated with immunoSEQ multiplex PCR, while TCRdb's copy carries only in-frame clones and drops some. The sample shows around 160,000 clones, over 80% of them seen only once. Sequenced: PBMCs or T cells enriched from blood (not recorded which). The receptors were sampled from a woman in her fifties or sixties who had recovered from COVID-19. Both conserved end residues are part of each CDR3. Fields, in order: D gene, clone size, J gene, V gene, CDR3 protein, CDR3 DNA. A D gene is named only where the DNA matches it firmly. The size field is filled for only some rows; it gives once, few, many or a size class.

>.|few|TRBJ1-2|TRBV6-5
CASSYGGEGGYTF
TGTGCCAGCAGTTACGGCGGCGAGGGTGGCTACACCTTC
>.|.|TRBJ2-7|TRBV5-4
CASSLDGRTYEQYF
TGTGCCAGCAGCTTGGATGGCAGGACCTACGAGCAGTACTTC
>TRBD2|.|TRBJ2-1|TRBV5-1
CASSLPSSGSNEQFF
TGCGCCAGCAGCCTACCGTCTAGCGGGAGTAATGAGCAGTTCTTC
>.|.|TRBJ2-3|TRBV28
CASDGGGTDTQYF
TGTGCCAGCGATGGAGGCGGCACAGATACGCAGTATTTT
>.|once|TRBJ2-7|TRBV28
CASSLKGGSYEQYF
TGTGCCAGCAGTCTGAAAGGGGGATCCTACGAGCAGTACTTC
>TRBD2|.|TRBJ2-5|TRBV5-5
CASSLAWGGQETQYF
TGTGCCAGCAGCTTGGCGTGGGGGGGTCAAGAGACCCAGTACTTC
>.|.|TRBJ1-5|TRBV28
CASSLWKSRGGNQPQHF
TGTGCCAGCAGTTTATGGAAATCCAGGGGTGGCAATCAGCCCCAGCATTTT
>.|.|TRBJ2-7|TRBV3-1/TRBV3-2
CASSPLIGVAYEQYF
TGTGCCAGCAGCCCCTTGATAGGGGTGGCCTACGAGCAGTACTTC
>TRBD1|few|TRBJ1-6|TRBV2
CASNGDRDSPLHF
TGTGCCAGCAACGGGGACAGGGATTCACCCCTCCACTTT
>TRBD1|.|TRBJ2-3|TRBV28
CASSYGTGASHDTQYF
TGTGCCAGCAGTTACGGGACAGGGGCCTCGCACGATACGCAGTATTTT
>TRBD1|.|TRBJ2-2|TRBV12-5
CASGLNIQGAGELFF
TGTGCTAGTGGTTTGAATATACAGGGGGCCGGGGAGCTGTTTTTT
>TRBD2|.|TRBJ2-5|TRBV18
CASSLTSGRSKETQYF
TGTGCCAGCTCACTGACTAGCGGGAGGTCGAAGGAGACCCAGTACTTC
>.|.|TRBJ1-6|TRBV6-4
CACWGDSPLHF
TGTGCCTGCTGGGGAGATTCACCCCTCCACTTT
>TRBD1|.|TRBJ1-1|TRBV15
CATSRENRGVAFF
TGTGCCACCAGCAGGGAAAACAGGGGCGTGGCTTTCTTT
>TRBD2|.|TRBJ2-5|TRBV5-1
CASSLGGGRNQETQYF
TGCGCCAGCAGCTTGGGCGGGGGGCGTAACCAAGAGACCCAGTACTTC